The clone carrying this TCR beta chain has a handful of counts. The target antigen is unknown. The table came from immunoSEQ multiplex PCR; TCRdb's copy has only in-frame clones and leaves some out. The sample yields some 2,500,000 clones, approximately 90% seen once. The CDR3 length is 14 residues. CDR1 is LNHDA, CDR2 SQIVND, per germline (reference sequence). V was shortened by 7 bases and J by 5 bases, with 15 bases between the two germline ends. The sample is drawn from a study of shared clonotypes between healthy human individuals. Study results and limitations: What limited the represented genetic and exposure-history diversity was the small number of donors. On the whole, naive subsets had larger estimated richness than memory subsets had.

The receptor was derived from a man younger than 35 in good health. Some clones in this sample may be carry-over from other donors' samples. This sequence joins TRBV19 and TRBJ2-1, with D maybe TRBD1 (6 bases). Source material: naive CD4+ T cells from PBMCs. Sample subset: CD45RA+ positively selected. CDR3 sequence reads: CASKPVQGNNEQFF. Here the CDR3 DNA reads TGTGCCAGTAAACCTGTACAGGGAAACAATGAGCAGTTCTTC.